Described below is a single T cell receptor beta chain sequence and its context. Its recognized antigen is unknown. It has no much larger one-base neighbor in the sample; base qualities were not kept. Including the terminal cysteine and phenylalanine, the CDR3 comprises 16 residues. The read is trimmed to its CDR3 DNA, 48 bases read in frame from base 1. The germline V gene supplies CDR1 MDHEN and CDR2 SYDVKM. V is trimmed back by 4 bases and J by 10 bases, and the junction contains 12 bases that no gene match accounts for. The cohort consisted of hundreds of healthy bone marrow donors. All cohort members were sampled while nominally healthy, although unrecorded immune exposures were likely present. The donor was CMV seronegative and belonged to the group of over 350 seronegative cohort members. A peripheral blood sample was provided by each donor, and peripheral blood mononuclear cells were used for TCR beta sequencing. Genomic DNA was extracted from the blood cell samples with the Qiagen DNeasy Blood Extraction Kit.

The library was made by the immunoSEQ multiplex PCR assay. For the multiplex PCR, a mixture combining 60 forward primers for TCR Vbeta segments and 13 reverse primers for TCR Jbeta segments was used. The CDR3 region of rearranged TCR beta genes was amplified from genomic DNA by a multiplex PCR assay. Amplified TCR beta libraries were sequenced as 87-base-pair reads on the Illumina HiSeq System. In the paper's pipeline: Across the 500 to 750 repertoires, a later analysis counted tens of millions of unique TCR beta chains, around 11 million of which were shared by at least two donors. A nearest-neighbor algorithm error-corrected the raw reads and collapsed the reads into unique sequences, merging closely related sequences to remove PCR and sequencing errors. Alignment of CDR3 sequences to IMGT reference sequences was used to assign V, D and J gene segments. For a sequence to be retained, a match of at least six nucleotides to both a V gene segment and a J gene segment was required. Rearrangements were called productive when the CDR3 lacked stop codons and stayed in frame with V and J; all others were non-productive. Following IMGT convention, CDR3 was defined as the stretch from the second conserved V-encoded cysteine up to the conserved J-encoded phenylalanine. The earlier analysis of roughly 590 of the donors excluded any sequence lacking an unambiguous match to a single V gene segment. An earlier analysis of 550 to 650 of the donors classified V segments as functional when productive rearrangements were above 56.7% and as segregating when the standard deviation between donors was above 5%. A statistical classification framework was developed to diagnose cytomegalovirus status using the catalog of TCR beta chain sequences. In a later analysis, TCR nucleotide sequences were compared against IMGT/GENE-DB human TR gene sequences so that V and J genes could be assigned. In a later analysis, CDR3 sequences and most-parsimonious VDJ recombination scenarios were assigned using the TCRdist pipeline. A later analysis defined each TCR beta chain by its CDR3 amino acid sequence plus V-gene family, and excluded reads lacking a unique V-gene family. To address suspected cross-contamination and a sequencing artifact, a later analysis removed roughly 640 highly shared, low-generation-probability nucleotide sequences. In a later analysis, a clonal expansion index was calculated for each public chain from normalized within-repertoire ranks of inferred template counts. In a later analysis, generation probabilities were computed with a VDJ recombination model fitted to out-of-frame rearrangements, and the resulting probabilities were checked against IGoR. Hypergeometric tests were used in a later analysis to score TCR-TCR, TCR-HLA and TCR-CMV co-occurrence, with a repertoire-size bias correction applied to the TCR pairs. To estimate false discovery rates, a later analysis permuted the HLA or CMV assignments 20 times. In a later analysis, co-occurring TCRs were grouped with DBSCAN, and TCRdist sequence similarity was added when clustering was performed within HLA-allele-positive subsets. Repertoires with fewer than 30,000 or more than 120,000 public chains were left out of co-occurrence clustering, as were five repertoires with anomalous nucleotide sharing. This is the immuneACCESS table as TCRdb keeps it, with only in-frame sequences that have V and J called. A part of the clones is gone; compared with another copy, unresolved V genes explain less than half, and the rest is unexplained. Clone size and V and J calls were adopted from that table, with D and trimming inferred from the DNA. The sample table holds 150,000 to 180,000 clones, of which around 80% were seen once. The ten largest clones capture 3% to 4% of the sample.

The entry originates in a study of cytomegalovirus exposure and HLA in healthy donors (dated by TCRdb to the late 2010s). About the full investigation: In an earlier analysis of 587 of the donors, 250 to 350 Gb of sequence data and 95 million to 130 million unique TCR beta sequences from roughly 190 million T cells were reported. An early release covering roughly 600 HLA-typed donors comprised about 310 gigabases of sequencing data and about 90 million unique TCR sequences. The study profiled the T cell repertoires of around 700 subjects by immunosequencing and related them to cytomegalovirus serostatus. To predict cytomegalovirus infection status, the study brought together high-throughput TCR immunosequencing, statistical association of individual TCRs with disease status, and machine learning. Along with the approximately 700-subject first cohort, a separate validation cohort of some 130 different subjects was used. The later analysis used no new phenotypic data to find candidate immune exposures, relying instead on TCR beta sequences and their occurrence across donors. All discovery cohort repertoires had been generated using a single sequencing platform. In a later genetic analysis, genome-wide SNP genotypes for about 65% of the roughly 700 donors were used, and that subset was treated as a discovery cohort. HLA typing included class I and class II loci at four-digit resolution. Donor age, sex, ethnicity and CMV serostatus were compiled together with the repertoire data. Among a few hundred genotyped donors of the cohort, an average of approximately 240,000 unique TCR beta nucleotide sequences were sequenced per donor, roughly 20% of them non-productive. The aim of the study was to test whether cataloging public T cell receptors could identify signatures of past pathogen exposure. The genetic ancestry cluster associated with self-reported Caucasian donors included about 81% of the roughly 360 genotyped donors. The number of typed donors differed by locus: 629-630 for A, B, C, DRB1 and DQB1; some 540 for DQA1; 606 for DPA1; and about 450 for DPB1. Roughly 5 DR-DQ haplotypes were handled as single units for association and clustering, since linkage in the cohort was strong. In a later analysis, previously published TCR beta repertoires from 550 to 700 donors were re-analyzed and high-resolution HLA genotyping was added so that TCR occurrence patterns could be studied. In an earlier analysis of roughly 600 of the donors, high-throughput TCR beta sequencing was used to judge whether each TCR beta V gene segment behaved as functional or pseudogenic.

Beyond this particular receptor, the publication reports: A further reported finding was that TCR beta sequences accurately predicted the HLA-A and HLA-B alleles for most subjects in the first cohort. Correlated functional status among segregating V segments might reflect linkage disequilibrium, but an unknown experimental factor could not be ruled out. According to a later analysis, parvovirus B19, influenza, CMV and Epstein-Barr virus appeared linked to several top co-occurrence clusters. In an earlier analysis of fewer than 700 of the donors, most TCR beta V segments appeared in productive rearrangements about 87% or about 30% of the time, broadly matching IMGT annotations. The study listed approximately 150 TCR beta chains as associated with cytomegalovirus. This cohort had only TCR beta chains sequenced, and the lack of alpha or paired-chain data limited which features could be detected. For the cohort, immune exposure information was limited to CMV serostatus. In a later analysis, HLA-associated TCR beta chains were found to be more clonally expanded and to have lower generation probabilities than equally common non-associated chains. In a later analysis, the rate of TCR association differed among HLA loci, with DRB1 alleles having the most associated TCRs and HLA-C alleles having the fewest. At a false discovery rate of 0.05, a later analysis linked about 17,000 TCR beta sequences to specific HLA alleles. In vitro tests confirmed that a few of the cytomegalovirus-associated TCR beta chains recognize cytomegalovirus antigens. HLA typing was unavailable for some donors at each locus, so association tests used only the typed subset. In a later genetic analysis, fewer N-insertions in productive TCRs were reported among donors in an Asian-associated ancestry cluster than the roughly 670-donor mean. Strong co-occurrence of HLA alleles, especially DR and DQ, made assigning TCR associations to individual alleles difficult. An association between a missense DCLRE1C variant and V-gene and J-gene trimming of TCR beta chains was found in a later genetic analysis and replicated in an independent cohort. In both the original and validation cohorts, the classifier was reported to diagnose cytomegalovirus status with high specificity and sensitivity. The earlier analysis of approximately 540 of the donors excluded around 17 rarely observed V segments, including chromosome 9 orphons, because counts were too low. According to a later analysis, most CMV-associated TCR beta chains appeared to be HLA-restricted, and the HLA associations seemed to be driven largely by CMV exposure. Because the 87-base-pair reads could not distinguish some IMGT-functional V segments, including TRBV6-2 and TRBV6-3, those segments were excluded. The authors suggested that the approach could potentially be extended to other disease states and immunological phenotypes. The sequencing pipeline was judged likely to have produced a cluster of highly shared sequence variants as a technical artifact. Sequencing depth was assumed to be roughly uniform across donors in the presence/absence analyses, though that assumption may not hold. Across donors, most TCR sequences were observed very rarely, whereas some public TCRs were present in many individuals.

This receptor was obtained from a woman between 35 and 50 years old in good health and CMV-seronegative. Recombination linked TRBV28 to TRBJ1-6, and TRBD1 aligns with 8 junction nucleotides. Sequencing was performed on PBMCs. The bases read TGTGCCAGCAGTTCCCCAGACAGGGGAGGAGGGTCACCCCTCCACTTT. This gives the protein CASSSPDRGGGSPLHF.